A single sample is the source of the 18 T cell receptor delta chains below, sequenced in a study of γδ T cells in repeated Plasmodium falciparum infection. Flow sorting of PBMC yielded separate Vgamma9/Vdelta2+ and Vdelta2-negative gammadelta T cell populations for bulk repertoire analysis. TCRdb re-called clones from the multiplex PCR reads via CATT. This table holds 45,000 to 50,000 delta-chain clones, about 1.5% found once. The sample comprised gamma-delta T cells from blood. The receptors here all came from a pool of human donors (malaria-infected and uninfected, not separated).

This clone was observed a few times. The mismatch at residue 10 between this DNA's translation and the TCRdb protein of a much larger clone likely reflects a read error; the protein shown is translated from the DNA. The genes are TRDV1 and TRDJ1; possibly TRDD3 for D (6 bases). The CDR3 has 12 amino acids. Germline CDR1 TSWWSYY, CDR2 QGS. CDR3 in amino acids: CALFSSRDKHIF. CDR3 DNA: TGTGCTCTTTTTTCCTCCCGGGATAAACACATCTTT.

This clone was observed a few times. The protein TCRdb gives is from a much larger clone and does not agree with this DNA's translation at residue 8, likely a read error; the protein shown here comes from the DNA. V usage is TRDV1 and J usage is TRDJ1; D perhaps matches TRDD3 (6 bases). TCRdb supplies no J gene; here it was assigned by aligning the nucleotide sequence to germline. Between the trimmed V and J ends, which lost 0 bases and 7 bases, there was a span of 15 bases. Germline-derived CDR1 and CDR2 are TSWWSYY and QGS. This CDR3 has 15 residues. CDR3 sequence: CALGELGEIRIKLIF. In DNA form, the CDR3 reads TGTGCTCTTGGGGAACTAGGAGAGATACGCATTAAACTCATCTTT.

This clone turned up a few times. A far larger clone is one nucleotide away, so this likely arose from a read error. The same CDR3 can be traced to other DNA sequences in this sample. The V call is TRDV1, the J call TRDJ1, with TRDD3 matching 8 bases. Per the germline V gene, CDR1 is TSWWSYY and CDR2 is QGS. CDR3 length: 16 residues. The CDR3 sequence is CALGEDLFLGENKLIF. Written as DNA, the CDR3 is TGTGCCCTTGGGGAAGATCTTTTTCTGGGGGAAAATAAACTCATCTTT.

This clone was recorded many times. TCRdb's listed protein matches a much larger clone and diverges from this DNA's translation at residue 10, likely through a read error; the protein shown comes from the DNA. V usage is TRDV1 and J usage is TRDJ1; 7 bases agree with TRDD3. The CDR3 consists of 16 residues. In germline, CDR1 is TSWWSYY, CDR2 QGS. V lost 2 bases and J lost 1; bases outside the gene matches: 7. CDR3 DNA: TGTGCTCTTGGGGAAGCCCGGCTGGGGGGCACCGATAAACTCATCTTT. Translation gives CALGEARLGGTDKLIF.

With regard to this clone: The likely explanation is a read error, given a far larger clone one base away. Other nucleotide sequences in the sample specify the same CDR3. J gene calling gave no result, while the V gene is TRDV1. This CDR3 spans 10 amino acids. Per germline, CDR1 TSWWSYY and CDR2 QGS. This CDR3 reads CALGELRLTF. For the CDR3, the DNA is TGTGCTCTTGGGGAGCTAAGACTGACCTTC.

This clone was seen at least ten times. The translation of this DNA and the TCRdb protein of a much larger clone differ at residue 3, probably owing to a read error; the protein shown here is translated from the DNA. CDR3 sequence reads: CAIGDGRVSGFSGEPYTDKLIF. DNA for the CDR3: TGTGCTATTGGGGATGGTAGAGTCTCGGGGTTCTCGGGGGAACCTTACACCGATAAACTCATCTTT. The chain carries TRDV1 and TRDJ1, with D possibly matching TRDD3 (6 bases). Per the germline V gene, CDR1 is TSWWSYY and CDR2 is QGS. The CDR3 contains 22 residues.

This clone came up many times. The J gene is TRDJ1, the V gene TRDV2, with D uncertain. The V gene's germline CDR1 is GEAIGNYY and CDR2 EKD. Trimming stripped 0 bases from V and 0 bases from J, with 10 bases between. There are 15 residues in the CDR3. The CDR3 DNA reads as TGTGCCTGTGACACCGTAGGACTGAACACCGATAAACTCATCTTT. This encodes CACDTVGLNTDKLIF.

Only a few counts were recorded for this clone. The TCRdb record carries a much larger clone's protein, which differs from this DNA's translation at residue 9; a read error is the likely cause, and the protein listed here is the DNA translation. The chain links TRDV1 to TRDJ1; 12 bases agree with TRDD3. Since TCRdb gives no J gene, matching the DNA to germline was used here to assign it. This CDR3 contains 21 residues. The junction had 18 bases not matched to a gene; V was cut back by 0 bases and J by 4 bases. Germline V gene lookup returns CDR1 TSWWSYY and CDR2 QGS. This CDR3 reads CALGELPTHTGGYRMGDKLIF. The CDR3 nucleotides are TGTGCTCTTGGGGAACTACCTACCCATACTGGGGGATACCGCATGGGCGATAAACTCATCTTT.

Of note for this clone: A clone one base away is much larger, so this may be a read error. Here the CDR3 reads CACDPVAGVLSTDKLIF. The CDR3 nucleotides read TGTGCCTGTGACCCGGTGGCGGGGGTCCTGTCCACCGATAAACTCATCTTT. V and J are TRDV2 and TRDJ1; TRDD3 is a possible D gene (5 bases). Per germline, CDR1 GEAIGNYY and CDR2 EKD. The CDR3 has 17 residues. The V and J ends lost 3 bases and 1 base respectively, with 20 bases between them.

This clone appeared a few times. TCRdb records a much larger clone's protein for this DNA, with a difference at residue 13 that likely arises from a read error; the protein given is the translation of the DNA. The chain carries TRDV1 and TRDJ1; possibly TRDD3 for D (5 bases). Looked up from germline, CDR1 is TSWWSYY and CDR2 is QGS. V lost 0 bases, J lost 7 bases, and 21 bases lay in between. This CDR3 region has 17 residues. The CDR3 loop is CALGELRPGGGHVKLIF. Written as DNA, the CDR3 is TGTGCTCTTGGGGAACTCAGGCCCGGCGGGGGCCACGTTAAACTCATCTTT.

Concerning this clone: The protein that TCRdb holds for this DNA derives from a much larger clone and differs from the translated DNA at residue 5, which likely indicates a read error; the protein shown here is translated from the DNA. The chain couples TRDV1 to TRDJ1, with D possibly being TRDD2 (5 bases). The CDR3 has 15 residues. Looked up from germline, CDR1 is TSWWSYY and CDR2 is QGS. CDR3 DNA: TGTGCTCTTGGGAAACTCCTAGTAGTCCAGGGAAAACTCATCTTT. Protein product: CALGKLLVVQGKLIF.

In regard to this clone: Translating this DNA gives a protein that differs at residue 14 from the TCRdb one, which belongs to a much larger clone; a read error is likely, and the protein shown is this translation. V and J are TRDV1 and TRDJ1; TRDD3 agrees at 9 bases. Matching the DNA to germline supplied the J gene, which TCRdb does not give. Losses at the gene ends were 2 bases for V and 0 bases for J; bases not matched to a gene: 34. The CDR3 loop spans 26 amino acids. The V gene's germline CDR1 is TSWWSYY and CDR2 QGS. The CDR3 region has the DNA TGTGCTCTTGGGGAATTCGATTCCTATATATGGATGGCTTTCTGGGGGATCGGGGGTTACACCGATAAACTCATCTTT. Its translation is CALGEFDSYIWMAFWGIGGYTDKLIF.

This clone was recorded a few times. TCRdb records a much larger clone's protein for this DNA, with a difference at residue 16 that likely arises from a read error; the protein given is the translation of the DNA. The chain joins TRDV1 to TRDJ1, with TRDD3 matching over 10 bases. TCRdb gives no J gene; it was assigned here by matching the DNA to germline. Looked up from germline, CDR1 is TSWWSYY and CDR2 is QGS. V was pared by 4 bases and J by 3 bases, with 23 bases of the junction left unmatched. The CDR3 loop spans 21 amino acids. This CDR3 is CALGGPTGTGGSLSYADKLIF. CDR3 DNA sequence: TGTGCTCTTGGGGGGCCTACGGGTACTGGGGGATCACTCTCTTACGCCGATAAACTCATCTTT.

In regard to this clone: TCRdb lists the protein of a much larger clone for this DNA, which differs at residue 4, so this is likely a read error; the protein given here is translated from the DNA itself. The chain employs TRDV2 and TRDJ1, with D possibly matching TRDD3 (6 bases). Assignment of the J gene here rests on matching the DNA to germline, because TCRdb gives none. Germline V CDR1 and CDR2: GEAIGNYY, EKD. This CDR3 spans 14 amino acids. CDR3 region: CACGTITGPDKLIF. The CDR3 DNA reads as TGTGCCTGTGGCACCATCACTGGGCCCGATAAACTCATCTTT.

This clone turned up a few times. The protein given by TCRdb reflects a much larger clone and differs at residue 5 from this DNA's translation, likely from a read error; the protein shown is the DNA's translation. The J gene is TRDJ1, the V gene TRDV1; TRDD3 matches 11 bases. The J gene is absent in TCRdb and was assigned here via DNA matching to germline. The germline V gene encodes CDR1 TSWWSYY and CDR2 QGS. The V gene end was trimmed by 3 bases and the J gene end by 7 bases; junction bases not matched to a gene: 19. This CDR3 is 19 amino acids long. In nucleotides, the CDR3 is TGTGCTCTTGGGGACCCCTACGTAGAGGGGCTGGGGGATACCCGTAAACTCATCTTT. It is translated as CALGDPYVEGLGDTRKLIF.

The sample holds a few counts of this clone. The V segment is TRDV1, and no J call was made; the table names TRDD3, a call not compared with the DNA. Per the germline V gene, CDR1 is TSWWSYY and CDR2 is QGS. The CDR3 covers 17 residues. The CDR3 bases are TGTGCTCTTGGGGAACTTTGGCTAGCCCCCTACGCCAATAAGCTCATCTTT. This translates into CALGELWLAPYANKLIF.

This clone has ten or more counts. A clone one base away is much larger, so this may be a read error. Other DNA sequences in this sample translate to the same CDR3. V and J are TRDV2 and TRDJ1; TRDD3 might be the D (6 bases). The J gene, missing from TCRdb, was assigned here through DNA to germline matching. Germline V gives CDR1 GEAIGNYY, CDR2 EKD. Deletions cut 2 bases from V and 2 bases from J, with 23 bases between. The CDR3 runs to 18 residues. In DNA form, the CDR3 reads TGTGCCTGTGACAAGGGGGACACGGCCACATCGCAGACCGATAAACTCATCTTT. Its translation is CACDKGDTATSQTDKLIF.

Turning to this clone: For this DNA, TCRdb reports the protein of a much larger clone, which diverges at residue 8, most likely from a read error; the protein presented here is translated directly from the DNA. The rearrangement uses TRDV1 and TRDJ1; 13 positions match TRDD3. TCRdb carries no J gene annotation; the J gene was assigned here by matching the DNA with germline. CDR1 is TSWWSYY, CDR2 QGS, per germline. The junction had 25 bases not matched to a gene; V was cut back by 4 bases and J by 2 bases. CDR3 length: 23 amino acids. In DNA, the CDR3 is TGTGCTCTTGGGGCTCGATTCTCAAAATTATACTGGGGGATACGCACCGAAACCGATAAACTCATCTTT. Translation: CALGARFSKLYWGIRTETDKLIF.